This is a list of T cell receptor beta chains from one sample in a study of blood T cell repertoires in COVID-19. Method: immunoSEQ multiplex PCR; TCRdb's copy keeps in-frame clones and lacks some. This sample yields approximately 150,000 clones, of which 65% to 80% are seen a single time; around 4% belongs to the top ten. Sample: peripheral blood. The source of these receptors is a man aged 55 to 70 with acute or convalescent COVID-19. Both conserved end residues are part of each CDR3. D genes are given only for firm matches. Only part of the rows carry a size: once, few, many, or a class if the clone is expanded.

TRBV30	TRBJ2-1	TRBD1	NA	TGTGCCTGGAGTGTGGGACAGGGGAACTACAATGAGCAGTTCTTC	CAWSVGQGNYNEQFF
TRBV7-9	TRBJ2-2	TRBD2	NA	TGTGCCAGCAGTTCTAGGGTTGCGGGAGTATCGGCCGGGGAGCTGTTTTTT	CASSSRVAGVSAGELFF
TRBV6-6	TRBJ2-5	TRBD1	NA	TGTGCCAGCAGTTACCGGACAGGGAACTCGGAGACCCAGTACTTC	CASSYRTGNSETQYF
TRBV5-8	TRBJ1-1	NA	few	TGTGCCAGCAGTTTGTGGGCTTCTGAAGCTTTCTTT	CASSLWASEAFF
TRBV10-3	TRBJ2-3	NA	NA	TGTGCCATCAGTGAGACCGGACTGGATACGCAGTATTTT	CAISETGLDTQYF
TRBV11-3	TRBJ2-2	NA	few	TGTGCCAGCAGCTCTTTAAGGGGTGGCACCGGGGAGCTGTTTTTT	CASSSLRGGTGELFF
TRBV20-1	TRBJ1-2	NA	NA	TGCAGTGCTAGTCCAGGGGTCGATGGCTACACCTTC	CSASPGVDGYTF
TRBV24-1	TRBJ2-5	TRBD2	NA	TGTGCCACCAGTGATATACTGTCTAGCGGGAGGGAGACCCAGTACTTC	CATSDILSSGRETQYF
TRBV6-1	TRBJ1-6	NA	NA	TGTGCCAGCAGTGAACCTGATAGAGGGACCCTCCACTTT	CASSEPDRGTLHF
TRBV7-6	TRBJ2-7	TRBD1	NA	TGTGCCAGCAGCTCCGGACAGGCTCACTACGAGCAGTACTTC	CASSSGQAHYEQYF
TRBV5-1	TRBJ2-1	TRBD1	NA	TGCGCCAGCAGCACCGCCGCAGGGGGATTCTACAATGAGCAGTTCTTC	CASSTAAGGFYNEQFF
TRBV6-5	TRBJ1-2	TRBD1	NA	TGTGCCAGCAGTTACTTAGGTACAGGGGACTATGGCTACACCTTC	CASSYLGTGDYGYTF
TRBV12-3/TRBV12-4	TRBJ2-5	NA	many	TGTGCCAGCAGTTTGGCAGTACAAGAGACCCAGTACTTC	CASSLAVQETQYF
TRBV21-1	TRBJ2-6	NA	NA	TGTGCCAGCAGCAAAAGGCCTCAGCTGGTGGCCCCTAGTCCCTCTGGGGCCAACGTCCTGACTTTC	CASSKRPQLVAPSPSGANVLTF
TRBV2	TRBJ2-7	NA	NA	TGTGCCAGCAAACTAGAAAACTACGAGCAGTACTTC	CASKLENYEQYF
TRBV7-9	TRBJ1-4	TRBD1	NA	TGTGCCAGCAGCTCTCGACAGGGTAATGAAAAACTGTTTTTT	CASSSRQGNEKLFF
TRBV2	TRBJ2-1	TRBD2	NA	TGTGCCAGCAGTGACCCGGGACTAGCGGGAGGGCTTGTTAATGAGCAGTTCTTC	CASSDPGLAGGLVNEQFF